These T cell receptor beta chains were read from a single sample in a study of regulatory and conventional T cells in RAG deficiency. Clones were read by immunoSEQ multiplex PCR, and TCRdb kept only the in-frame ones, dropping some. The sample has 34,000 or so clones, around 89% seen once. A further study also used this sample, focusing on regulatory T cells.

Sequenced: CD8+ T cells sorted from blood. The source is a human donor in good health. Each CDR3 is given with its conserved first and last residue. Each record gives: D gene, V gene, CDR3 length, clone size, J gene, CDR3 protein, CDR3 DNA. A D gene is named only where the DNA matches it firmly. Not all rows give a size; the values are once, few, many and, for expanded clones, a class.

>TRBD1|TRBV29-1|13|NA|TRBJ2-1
CSVGRDRGDEQFF
TGCAGCGTTGGCCGGGACAGGGGCGATGAGCAGTTCTTC
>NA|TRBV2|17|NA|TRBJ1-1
CASSPSKTGIVNTEAFF
TGTGCCAGCAGTCCGTCTAAGACAGGCATCGTGAACACTGAAGCTTTCTTT
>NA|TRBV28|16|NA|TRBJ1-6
CASSLPPGNYNSPLHF
TGTGCCAGCAGTTTACCTCCGGGGAACTATAATTCACCCCTCCACTTT
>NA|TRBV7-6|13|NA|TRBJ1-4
CASSLAVGEKLFF
TGTGCCAGCAGCTTAGCAGTAGGTGAAAAACTGTTTTTT
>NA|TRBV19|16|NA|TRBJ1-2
CASSVTNFPGDYGYTF
TGTGCCAGTAGTGTTACAAACTTTCCAGGGGACTATGGCTACACCTTC
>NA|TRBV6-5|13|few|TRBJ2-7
CASTRSFSYEQYF
TGTGCCAGCACGAGGTCTTTCTCCTACGAGCAGTACTTC
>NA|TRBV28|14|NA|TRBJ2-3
CASSLANKWDTQYF
TGTGCCAGCAGTTTGGCAAACAAGTGGGATACGCAGTATTTT
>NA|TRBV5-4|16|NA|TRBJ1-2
CASSWSGTAINYGYTF
TGTGCCAGCAGCTGGTCGGGGACCGCAATTAACTATGGCTACACCTTC
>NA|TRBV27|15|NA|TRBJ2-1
CASSLSQVTYNEQFF
TGTGCCAGCAGTTTATCACAGGTGACCTACAATGAGCAGTTCTTC
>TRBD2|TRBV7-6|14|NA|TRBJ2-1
CASSFTSGNNEQFF
TGTGCCAGCAGCTTTACTAGCGGAAACAATGAGCAGTTCTTC
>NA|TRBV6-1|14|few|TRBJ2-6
CASSEMSGANVLTF
TGTGCCAGCAGTGAAATGTCTGGGGCCAACGTCCTGACTTTC
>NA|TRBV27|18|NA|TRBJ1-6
CASSSRTGGSSYNSPLHF
TGTGCCAGCAGTTCCCGGACGGGGGGAAGCTCCTATAATTCACCCCTCCACTTT
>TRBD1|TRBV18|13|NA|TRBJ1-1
CASSPRGTGEAFF
TGTGCCAGCTCACCTCGCGGGACAGGCGAAGCTTTCTTT
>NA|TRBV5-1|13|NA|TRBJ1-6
CASSLDGTSALHF
TGCGCCAGCAGCTTGGACGGGACCTCAGCCCTCCACTTT
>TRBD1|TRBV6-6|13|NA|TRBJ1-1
CASKTTGGGEAFF
TGTGCCAGCAAAACCACAGGGGGGGGTGAAGCTTTCTTT
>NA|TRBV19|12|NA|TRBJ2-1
CASSITNNEQFF
TGTGCCAGTAGTATAACTAACAATGAGCAGTTCTTC
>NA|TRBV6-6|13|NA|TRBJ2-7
CASSYSSSGNAQF
TGTGCCAGCAGTTACTCGAGTAGCGGCAACGCCCAGTTC
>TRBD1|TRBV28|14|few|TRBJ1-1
CASSPPGGHTEAFF
TGTGCCAGCAGTCCCCCAGGGGGCCACACTGAAGCTTTCTTT
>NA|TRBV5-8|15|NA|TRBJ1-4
CASSPDASQGEKLFF
TGTGCCAGCAGCCCGGACGCGTCCCAAGGGGAAAAACTGTTTTTT
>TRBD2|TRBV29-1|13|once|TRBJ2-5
CSVSTSGQETQYF
TGCAGCGTTAGCACTAGCGGACAAGAGACCCAGTACTTC
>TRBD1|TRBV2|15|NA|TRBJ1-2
CASSRPGQGRYGYTF
TGTGCCAGCAGTCGACCGGGACAGGGCCGCTATGGCTACACCTTC
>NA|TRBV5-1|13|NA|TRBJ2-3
CASSLAMADTQYF
TGCGCCAGCAGCTTGGCCATGGCAGATACGCAGTATTTT
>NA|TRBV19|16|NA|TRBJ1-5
CASSISMDSLNQPQHF
TGTGCCAGTAGTATAAGCATGGACAGCCTTAATCAGCCCCAGCATTTT
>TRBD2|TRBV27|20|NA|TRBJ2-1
CASSLSSAASGSVWSNEQFF
TGTGCCAGCAGTTTATCTTCTGCGGCTAGCGGGAGTGTCTGGTCCAATGAGCAGTTCTTC
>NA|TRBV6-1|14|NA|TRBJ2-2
CASWFYMNTGELFF
TGTGCCAGCTGGTTCTACATGAACACCGGGGAGCTGTTTTTT
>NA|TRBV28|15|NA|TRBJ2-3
CASSFGGSNTDTQYF
TGTGCCAGCAGTTTCGGGGGTTCCAACACAGATACGCAGTATTTT
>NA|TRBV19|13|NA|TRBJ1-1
CASSATVNTEAFF
TGTGCCAGTAGTGCGACAGTGAACACTGAAGCTTTCTTT
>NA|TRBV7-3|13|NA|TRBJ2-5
CASSLTRQETQYF
TGTGCCAGCAGCTTAACTAGGCAAGAGACCCAGTACTTC
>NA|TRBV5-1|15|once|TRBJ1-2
CASSLDPVTNYGYTF
TGCGCCAGCAGCTTGGATCCGGTTACTAACTATGGCTACACCTTC
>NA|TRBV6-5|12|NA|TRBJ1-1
CASSPGLQRAFF
TGTGCCAGCAGTCCAGGACTGCAACGAGCTTTCTTT
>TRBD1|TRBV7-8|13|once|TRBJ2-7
CASSLGQYYEQYF
TGTGCCAGCAGCCTGGGACAGTACTACGAGCAGTACTTC
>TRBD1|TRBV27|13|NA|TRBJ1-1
CASSLTGTGEAFF
TGTGCCAGCAGTTTGACCGGGACAGGAGAAGCTTTCTTT
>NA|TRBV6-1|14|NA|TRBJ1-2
CASSEPGEGYGYTF
TGTGCCAGCAGTGAGCCAGGGGAAGGCTATGGCTACACCTTC
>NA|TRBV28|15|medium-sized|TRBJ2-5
CASSLLSSAQETQYF
TGTGCCAGCAGTTTACTTTCGTCCGCGCAAGAGACCCAGTACTTC
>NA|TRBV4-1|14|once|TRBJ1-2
CASSHAASGYGYTF
TGCGCCAGCAGCCACGCCGCTTCCGGTTATGGCTACACCTTC
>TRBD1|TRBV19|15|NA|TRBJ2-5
CASSRDSYGRETQYF
TGTGCCAGTAGTAGGGACAGCTATGGACGGGAGACCCAGTACTTC